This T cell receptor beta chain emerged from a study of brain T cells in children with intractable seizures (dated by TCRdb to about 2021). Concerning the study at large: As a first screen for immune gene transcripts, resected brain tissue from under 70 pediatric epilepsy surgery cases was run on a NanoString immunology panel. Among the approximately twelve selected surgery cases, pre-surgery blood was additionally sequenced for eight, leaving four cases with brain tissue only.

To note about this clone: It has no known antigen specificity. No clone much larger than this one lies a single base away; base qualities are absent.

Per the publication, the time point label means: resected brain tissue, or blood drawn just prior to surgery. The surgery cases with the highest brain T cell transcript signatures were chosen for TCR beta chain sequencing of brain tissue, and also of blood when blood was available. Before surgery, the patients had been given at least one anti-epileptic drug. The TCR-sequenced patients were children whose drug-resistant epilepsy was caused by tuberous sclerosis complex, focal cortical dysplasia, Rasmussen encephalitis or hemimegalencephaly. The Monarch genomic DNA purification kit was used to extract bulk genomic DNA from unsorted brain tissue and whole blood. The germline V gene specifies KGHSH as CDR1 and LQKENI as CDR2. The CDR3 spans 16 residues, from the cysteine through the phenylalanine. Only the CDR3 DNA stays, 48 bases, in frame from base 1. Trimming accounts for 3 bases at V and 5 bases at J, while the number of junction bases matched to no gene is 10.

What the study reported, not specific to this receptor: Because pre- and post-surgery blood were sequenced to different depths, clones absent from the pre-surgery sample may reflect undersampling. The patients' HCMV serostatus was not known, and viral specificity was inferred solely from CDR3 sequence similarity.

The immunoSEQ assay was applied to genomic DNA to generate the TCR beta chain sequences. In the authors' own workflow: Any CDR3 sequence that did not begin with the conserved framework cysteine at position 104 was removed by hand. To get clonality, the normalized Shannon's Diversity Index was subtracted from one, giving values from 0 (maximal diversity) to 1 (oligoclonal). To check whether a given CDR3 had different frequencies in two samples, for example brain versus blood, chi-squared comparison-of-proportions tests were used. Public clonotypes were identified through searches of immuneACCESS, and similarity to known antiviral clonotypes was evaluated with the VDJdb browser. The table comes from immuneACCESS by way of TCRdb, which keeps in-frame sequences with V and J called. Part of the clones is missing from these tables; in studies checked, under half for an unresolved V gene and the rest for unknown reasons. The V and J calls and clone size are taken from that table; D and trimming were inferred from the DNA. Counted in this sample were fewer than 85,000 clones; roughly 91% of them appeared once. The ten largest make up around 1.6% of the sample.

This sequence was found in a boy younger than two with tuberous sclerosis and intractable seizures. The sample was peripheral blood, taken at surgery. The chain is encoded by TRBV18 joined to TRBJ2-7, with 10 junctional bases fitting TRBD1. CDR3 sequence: CASSPMGPDRGHEQYF. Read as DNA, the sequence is TGTGCCAGCTCACCGATGGGTCCCGACAGGGGGCACGAGCAGTACTTC.